These 21 T cell receptor beta chains originate from one sample sequenced in a study of post-analysis software for immune sequencing data. General observations from the study: Roughly 5 TRBV segments, TRBV5-6, TRBV5-1 and TRBV20-1 among them, were found more frequent in patients than controls.

No antigen has been assigned to these receptors. Unique molecular identifiers featured in each of the TCR beta cDNA libraries. TCRdb processed the PCR reads anew with MiXCR; each CDR3 protein has one entry. The sample carries about 820,000 distinct CDR3 sequences, approximately 57% recorded once. Sequenced material: blood. These receptors all stem from a girl aged 10 to 17 with multiple sclerosis.

This clonotype was counted only a few times. This chain joins TRBV7-2 and TRBJ2-7; no firm D call. The assigned J gene may be wrong: the sequence end matches TRBJ2-5 better. CDR1 SGHTA and CDR2 FQGNSA come from the germline V gene. This CDR3 is built from 13 residues. The CDR3 loop reads CASSPTLPETQYF. The CDR3 coding sequence is TGTGCCAGCAGCCCAACCCTCCCGGAGACCCAGTACTTC.

The chain is built from TRBV13 and TRBJ2-3; 10 bases are a match to TRBD2. CDR3 size: 15 residues. Germline values: CDR1 PRHDT, CDR2 FYEKMQ (reference sequence). V was pared by 3 bases and J by 6 bases, with 6 bases of the junction left unmatched. The CDR3: CASSFILAGSDTQYF. The CDR3 nucleotides are TGTGCCAGCAGCTTCATACTAGCGGGATCGGATACGCAGTATTTT.

The chain joins TRBV12-3 or TRBV12-4 to TRBJ2-5; 12 positions match TRBD2. J lost 0 bases, V lost 6 bases, and 17 bases had no gene match. The CDR3 sequence is 20 residues long. CDR3 region: CASSYNRLAGALKYQETQYF. The CDR3 nucleotides read TGTGCCAGCAGCTATAACCGACTAGCGGGGGCCCTAAAGTACCAAGAGACCCAGTACTTC.

The chain couples TRBV6-1 to TRBJ1-2; TRBD1 matches at 7 bases. V lost 6 bases, J lost 1 base, and 11 bases stayed unmatched. CDR1 MNHNS and CDR2 SASEGT come from the germline V gene. CDR3 length: 16 residues. The CDR3 region is CASSLPWDSHNYGYTF. CDR3 nucleotides: TGTGCCAGCAGCCTACCCTGGGACAGCCATAACTATGGCTACACCTTC.

V gene TRBV12-3 or TRBV12-4 combines with J gene TRBJ2-1; D not resolved. Trimming removed 6 bases from V and 6 bases from J, with 9 bases in between. The CDR3 runs to 12 residues. CDR3 protein: CASSLIGNEQFF. The CDR3 nucleotides read TGTGCCAGCAGCTTGATTGGCAATGAGCAGTTCTTC.

V gene TRBV6-1 combines with J gene TRBJ2-7, with D unclear. The closer fit of TRBJ2-5 to the DNA end suggests the J call may be wrong. This CDR3 comprises 15 residues. Germline CDR1 is MNHNS and CDR2 is SASEGT. The CDR3 loop reads CASSVATWSQETQYF. The CDR3, as DNA: TGTGCCAGCAGTGTTGCGACCTGGAGCCAAGAGACCCAGTACTTC.

This chain joins TRBV20-1 and TRBJ2-7; possibly TRBD2 for D (7 bases). Germline V gene lookup returns CDR1 DFQATT and CDR2 SNEGSKA (reference sequence). This CDR3 is built from 14 residues. V was trimmed by 3 bases and J by 3 bases, leaving 15 bases between them. As DNA, the CDR3 is TGCAGTGCTAGGGGGAGGGGGGTAGTCTACGAGCAGTACTTC. This sequence encodes CSARGRGVVYEQYF.

The chain has TRBV3-1 and TRBJ2-7; 9 nucleotides align to TRBD1. CDR3 size: 14 residues. The V segment lost 3 bases and the J segment 2 bases; nucleotides outside the gene matches: 2. Germline CDR1 LGHDT, CDR2 YNNKEL (reference sequence). The CDR3 DNA is TGTGCCAGCAGCCATGGACAGGGGACCTACGAGCAGTACTTC. It yields the protein CASSHGQGTYEQYF.

This clonotype turned up a few times. In DNA form, the CDR3 reads TGCAGCGTTGAAGCCCTGGGGGAAGGGAGGGCCACAGATACGCAGTATTTT. This sequence encodes CSVEALGEGRATDTQYF. V gene TRBV29-1 combines with J gene TRBJ2-3; 7 positions agree with TRBD2. This CDR3 contains 17 residues. Germline V gene lookup returns CDR1 SQVTM and CDR2 ANQGSEA. V was clipped by 1 base and J by 2 bases; unmatched bases: 12.

The gene calls are TRBV29-1 and TRBJ1-3, with D tentatively TRBD1 (6 bases). Germline CDR1 reads SQVTM; CDR2 reads ANQGSEA. V shed 1 base and J shed 3 bases, with 7 bases lying between them. The length of the CDR3 is 13 residues. In DNA form, the CDR3 reads TGCAGCGTTGAAGCAGGGGTTGGAAACACCATATATTTT. Protein sequence: CSVEAGVGNTIYF.

This clonotype was seen a handful of times. V usage is TRBV7-2 and J usage is TRBJ2-1; 8 nucleotides line up with TRBD2. Germline V gene lookup returns CDR1 SGHTA and CDR2 FQGNSA. The V segment lost 8 bases and the J segment 3 bases; nucleotides outside the gene matches: 6. This CDR3 contains 14 residues. The CDR3: CASCGSGNYNEQFF. Written as DNA, the CDR3 is TGTGCCAGCTGCGGTAGCGGGAACTACAATGAGCAGTTCTTC. Drawing the rest from reference TRBV7-2 and TRBJ2-1, the complete variable domain is GAGVSQSPSNKVTEKGKDVELRCDPISGHTALYWYRQSLGQGLEFLIYFQGNSAPDKSGLPSDRFSAERTGGSVSTLTIQRTQQEDSAVYLCASCGSGNYNEQFFGPGTRLTVL.

The V gene is TRBV7-2, the J gene TRBJ2-6; D is uncertain. The CDR3 runs to 17 residues. Trimming shortened V by 5 bases and J by 0 bases, and 14 bases separated the two germline ends. Germline V gene lookup returns CDR1 SGHTA and CDR2 FQGNSA. In nucleotides, the CDR3 is TGTGCCAGCAGCCCCCTGGCAGGAATCTCTGGGGCCAACGTCCTGACTTTC. Translation gives CASSPLAGISGANVLTF.

CDR3 sequence (DNA): TGCAGTGCTAGCGGGGCCCATCGAATGAACACTGAAGCTTTCTTT. Translated: CSASGAHRMNTEAFF. V usage is TRBV20-1 and J usage is TRBJ1-1, with D perhaps matching TRBD1 (5 bases). CDR1 is DFQATT, CDR2 SNEGSKA, per germline (reference sequence). V lost 3 bases to trimming and J lost 0 bases, with 14 bases between them. The CDR3 covers 15 residues.

This chain joins TRBV10-3 and TRBJ2-1; D remains ambiguous. This CDR3 has 16 residues. V dropped 0 bases and J dropped 2 bases, with 11 bases sitting between them. The germline V gene encodes CDR1 ENHRY and CDR2 SYGVKD. As DNA, the CDR3 is TGTGCCATCAGTGAGTCACAAGGGTTAACCTACAATGAGCAGTTCTTC. This gives the protein CAISESQGLTYNEQFF.

This clonotype was counted between two and nine times. This chain joins TRBV29-1 and TRBJ2-3; D perhaps matches TRBD2 (5 bases). CDR3 length: 13 amino acids. Trimming removed 1 base from V and 10 bases from J, with 15 bases in between. The V gene's germline CDR1 is SQVTM and CDR2 ANQGSEA. For the CDR3, the DNA is TGCAGCGTTGAAGGAGGCGGGTTGGTCGCGCAGTATTTT. Its translation: CSVEGGGLVAQYF.

V gene TRBV5-8 combines with J gene TRBJ2-1; the match to TRBD2 covers 13 bases. Germline loops: CDR1 SGHTS, CDR2 YDEGEE. With 4 bases clipped from V and 12 bases from J, the junction kept 4 bases outside the gene matches. CDR3 length equals 13 residues. The CDR3 reads CASSLGTSGTQFF. The CDR3 coding sequence is TGTGCCAGCAGCCTTGGGACTAGCGGGACGCAGTTCTTC.

This chain connects TRBV9 to TRBJ1-2; tentative D call: TRBD1 (5 bases). CDR1 is SGDLS, CDR2 YYNGEE, per germline. This CDR3 comprises 16 residues. Trimming pared 0 bases from V and 5 bases from J, leaving 17 bases between. The CDR3 spells CASSVGAEGTGYGYTF. For the CDR3, the DNA is TGTGCCAGCAGCGTAGGGGCGGAGGGGACGGGGTATGGCTACACCTTC.

A few counts support this clonotype. The chain carries TRBV5-1 and TRBJ2-3, with a tentative D call TRBD1 (6 bases). The V and J ends lost 3 bases and 2 bases respectively, with 22 bases between them. CDR1 is SGHRS, CDR2 YFSETQ, per germline. This CDR3 contains 18 residues. CDR3 sequence: CASSSALQGSTLTDTQYF. DNA for the CDR3: TGCGCCAGCAGCTCCGCCTTGCAGGGGTCCACCCTCACAGATACGCAGTATTTT.

This clonotype has just a few counts. The rearrangement links TRBV5-5 to TRBJ2-5; D remains ambiguous. The J call is doubtful: the DNA matches TRBJ2-1 better. Per germline, CDR1 SGHKS and CDR2 YYEKEE (reference sequence). This CDR3 region has 10 residues. CDR3 sequence: CASSAASQFF. The CDR3 bases are TGTGCCAGCAGCGCGGCGTCGCAGTTCTTC.

The J gene is TRBJ1-2, the V gene TRBV25-1, with 10 bases aligning to TRBD1. CDR1 and CDR2 from the germline V gene are MGHDK and SYGVNS. This CDR3 is built from 14 residues. J was trimmed by 8 bases and V by 4 bases; bases with no gene match: 7. In DNA form, the CDR3 reads TGTGCCAGCAGTGTCGGACAGGGGGTCCACGGCTACACCTTC. Translating gives CASSVGQGVHGYTF.

The DNA for the CDR3 is TGCGCCAGCAGCTATCGGACAGGAAATTATTACGAGCAGTACTTC. Amino acids: CASSYRTGNYYEQYF. The V and J genes are TRBV5-1 and TRBJ2-7; 7 nucleotides line up with TRBD1. The CDR3 is 15 residues long. Germline loops: CDR1 SGHRS, CDR2 YFSETQ. V trimming: 3 bases; J trimming: 4 bases; junction bases outside the gene matches: 10.